Each of the 10 T cell receptor beta chains below was sequenced from the same sample in a study of spatial heterogeneity in lung cancer. Stated time point: sample taken at primary tumor resection. TCRdb itself ran the 5' RACE reads through MiXCR, one entry per CDR3 protein. The data show about 48,000 distinct CDR3 sequences, with over 4.5% seen just once and approximately 12% held by the top ten. The material was PBMCs, obtained at surgery. These receptor sequences come from a male donor with early-stage non-small cell lung cancer.

This clonotype was found many times. One end of the junction does not line up with germline, which may come from a read error. The chain couples TRBV28 to TRBJ2-5, with a possible D match to TRBD2 (6 bases). Germline values: CDR1 MDHEN, CDR2 SYDVKM. The CDR3 length is 12 residues. The CDR3 coding sequence is TGTGTCAGCAGTACCCCGGGAGCCACTCAGTACTTC. Translation: CVSSTPGATQYF.

This clonotype was counted at least ten times. The chain recombines TRBV5-1 with TRBJ2-2; 7 nucleotides align to TRBD1. This CDR3 has 15 amino acids. Unmatched junction bases numbered 9, after V lost 4 bases and J lost 6 bases. CDR1 SGHRS and CDR2 YFSETQ come from the germline V gene. This CDR3 is CASSVPRQGPGELFF. The CDR3 coding sequence is TGCGCCAGCAGCGTACCAAGACAGGGTCCCGGGGAGCTGTTTTTT.

This clonotype appeared many times. This chain's CDR3 is CSVEDGRGTEAFF. CDR3 nucleotides: TGCAGCGTTGAAGATGGAAGGGGCACTGAAGCTTTCTTT. The chain links TRBV29-1 to TRBJ1-1; a possible D gene is TRBD1 (5 bases). Trimming removed 0 bases from V and 4 bases from J, with 9 bases in between. There are 13 residues in the CDR3. Germline V CDR1 and CDR2: SQVTM, ANQGSEA.

This clonotype occurred many times. The chain couples TRBV3-1 to TRBJ1-2; D is unresolved. CDR3 length: 15 residues. V lost 1 base to trimming and J lost 3 bases, with 12 bases between them. The germline V gene encodes CDR1 LGHDT and CDR2 YNNKEL (reference sequence). The CDR3 is CASSQVHSPYYGYTF. The DNA of the CDR3 is TGTGCCAGCAGCCAAGTGCATAGCCCGTACTATGGCTACACCTTC.

This clonotype was seen at least ten times. The chain recombines TRBV12-3 or TRBV12-4 with TRBJ1-5; the D gene is possibly TRBD1 (5 bases). The CDR3 spans 12 residues. The V and J ends lost 7 bases and 7 bases respectively, with 11 bases between them. The CDR3 spells CASTVGHQPQHF. CDR3 DNA sequence: TGTGCCAGCACCGTCGGACACCAGCCCCAGCATTTT.

This clonotype was picked up many times. This chain joins TRBV12-3 or TRBV12-4 and TRBJ2-7; D gene unclear. V shed 6 bases and J shed 4 bases, with 13 bases lying between them. CDR3 length: 13 amino acids. This CDR3 reads CASRTSAEYEQYF. In DNA form, the CDR3 reads TGTGCCAGCAGGACTTCCGCGGAATACGAGCAGTACTTC.

Relative to its sample, this clonotype is medium-sized (0.01 to 0.1%). The gene calls are TRBV27 and TRBJ2-7; unclear D gene. Germline values: CDR1 MNHEY, CDR2 SMNVEV (reference sequence). This CDR3 has 14 amino acids. The V end was cut by 2 bases, the J end by 5 bases, with 13 bases between. The CDR3, as DNA: TGTGCCAGCAGTTTAGGAGCCCCACTAAACGAGCAGTACTTC. It translates to CASSLGAPLNEQYF.

The sample holds many counts of this clonotype. The chain carries TRBV7-2 and TRBJ2-2; 12 bases line up with TRBD2. CDR1 is SGHTA and CDR2 is FQGNSA in the germline V gene. The CDR3 has 17 amino acids. J lost 1 base, V lost 5 bases, and 5 bases had no gene match. DNA of the CDR3: TGTGCCAGCAGCCGGACTAGCGGGACCCTGAACACCGGGGAGCTGTTTTTT. Translating it yields CASSRTSGTLNTGELFF.

Comment on this clonotype: A much larger clone lies one base from this, so it may be a read error. The chain links TRBV5-4 to TRBJ2-3; 12 nucleotides agree with TRBD2. The CDR3 is 16 amino acids. CDR1 and CDR2 from the germline V gene are SGHNT and YYREEE (reference sequence). The CDR3: CACSGRLAGAGDTQYF. The CDR3 nucleotides read TGTGCCTGCAGCGGAAGACTAGCGGGAGCAGGAGATACGCAGTATTTT.

This clonotype was picked up many times. The chain has TRBV28 and TRBJ2-7; the D gene is possibly TRBD2 (5 bases). Germline CDR1 is MDHEN and CDR2 is SYDVKM. The V end was cut by 3 bases, the J end by 3 bases, with 18 bases between. The CDR3 totals 16 residues. The CDR3 DNA reads as TGTGCCAGCAGTTTCGGGGATCTCGATTTCGACTACGAGCAGTACTTC. This sequence encodes CASSFGDLDFDYEQYF.